This T cell receptor (beta chain) derives from a study of human T cells and chemical hapten exposure. Study information: The upper back received 0.01% DPC by patch testing, with results read at 6 days. The study's findings and limits: The immune response of these alopecia patients might not match healthy individuals'. No change in TCRs above 1 in 1000 frequency was produced by DPC sensitization.

The CDR3 sequence is 14 residues long. Germline V gives CDR1 SGHVS, CDR2 FQNEAQ. Trimming stripped 4 bases from V and 1 base from J, with 11 bases between. On this clonotype: Antigen specificity is unknown.

Time point of the sample: pre-sensitization, week 0. Noted treatment: therapeutic diphenylcyclopropenone sensitization with weekly scalp DPC. TCRdb re-derived calls from the RACE reads in MiXCR, one entry per CDR3 protein. Here the sample spans tens of thousands of distinct CDR3 sequences, approximately 9.8% being singletons. The chain employs TRBV7-8 and TRBJ2-7, with D uncertain. This TCR came from a woman in her thirties or forties with alopecia areata. Some clones in this sample may be carry-over from other donors' samples. This specimen consisted of whole blood, obtained in connection with sensitization to the hapten diphenylcyclopropenone (DPC). The CDR3 DNA reads as TGTGCCAGCAGCTCCACCCCGGCATCCTACGAGCAGTACTTC. This gives the protein CASSSTPASYEQYF. The full variable domain, rest sourced from reference TRBV7-8 and TRBJ2-7, is GAGVSQSPRYKVAKRGQDVALRCDPISGHVSLFWYQQALGQGPEFLTYFQNEAQLDKSGLPSDRFFAERPEGSVSTLKIQRTQQEDSAVYLCASSSTPASYEQYFGPGTRLTVT.